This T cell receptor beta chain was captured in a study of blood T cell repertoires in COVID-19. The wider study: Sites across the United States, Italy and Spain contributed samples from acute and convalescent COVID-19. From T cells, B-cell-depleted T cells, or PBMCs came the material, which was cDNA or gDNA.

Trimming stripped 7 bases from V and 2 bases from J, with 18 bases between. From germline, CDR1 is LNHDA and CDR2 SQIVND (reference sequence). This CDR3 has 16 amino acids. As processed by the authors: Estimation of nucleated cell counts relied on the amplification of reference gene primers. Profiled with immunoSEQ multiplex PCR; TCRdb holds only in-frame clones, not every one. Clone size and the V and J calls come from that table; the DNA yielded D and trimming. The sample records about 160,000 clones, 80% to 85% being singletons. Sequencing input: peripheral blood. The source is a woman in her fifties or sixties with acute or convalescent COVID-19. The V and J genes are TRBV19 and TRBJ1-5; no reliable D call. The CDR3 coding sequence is TGTGCCAGTAAGGCGGGCCGGTTTCTGGGCAATCAGCCCCAGCATTTT. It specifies CASKAGRFLGNQPQHF.